Shown below are 24 T cell receptor beta chains from a single sample sequenced in a study of blood T cell repertoires in COVID-19. Clones were read by immunoSEQ multiplex PCR, and TCRdb kept only the in-frame ones, dropping some. The sample holds 130,000 to 150,000 clones, approximately 90% seen once. The sample taken for sequencing was peripheral blood. The receptor set was obtained from a middle-aged woman with acute or convalescent COVID-19.

This chain links TRBV21-1 with TRBJ2-1; the table calls TRBD1, which could not be checked here. TRBV21-1 is listed as a pseudogene. The CDR3 spans 15 residues. CDR3 coding DNA: TGTGCCAGCAGCAAAGCCAGACAGGACTACAATGAGCAGTTCTTC. Its protein is CASSKARQDYNEQFF.

J is TRBJ1-1 and V is TRBV10-3; D is undetermined. Germline V gene sequence: CDR1 ENHRY, CDR2 SYGVKD. Trimming took off 3 bases at V and 1 base at J, with 6 bases between the two ends. This CDR3 region has 13 residues. CDR3 coding DNA: TGTGCCATCAGTGATGGAGGGAACACTGAAGCTTTCTTT. Protein: CAISDGGNTEAFF.

The chain couples TRBV18 to TRBJ1-1; possible D gene TRBD1, 5 bases. CDR1 KGHSH and CDR2 LQKENI come from the germline V gene. Trimming pared 6 bases from V and 1 base from J, leaving 9 bases between. The CDR3 spans 13 residues. CDR3 coding DNA: TGTGCCAGCTCGACAGCGAGGAACACTGAAGCTTTCTTT. Protein sequence: CASSTARNTEAFF.

This chain links TRBV10-3 with TRBJ1-1; 9 bases are a match to TRBD1. V dropped 6 bases and J dropped 4; count of bases not matched to a gene: 3. CDR1 ENHRY and CDR2 SYGVKD come from the germline V gene. This CDR3 spans 13 amino acids. The CDR3 spells CAIRGQGPTEAFF. For the CDR3, the DNA is TGTGCCATCAGGGGACAGGGTCCCACTGAAGCTTTCTTT.

In this sample, this clone turned up once. The genes are TRBV3-1 (or the pseudogene TRBV3-2) and TRBJ2-2; D perhaps matches TRBD1 (5 bases). The CDR3 has 14 residues. Germline loops: CDR1 LGHDT, CDR2 YNNKEL (reference sequence). The V gene lost 4 bases and the J gene lost 5 bases, with 11 bases spanning the gap. The CDR3 DNA sequence: TGTGCCAGCAGCCGAAGGGGCAGGACCGGGGAGCTGTTTTTT. Its protein is CASSRRGRTGELFF.

In the case of this clone: The same CDR3 also results from other DNA sequences found in this sample. The rearrangement uses TRBV18 and TRBJ1-2; possible D gene TRBD1, 5 bases. There are 15 residues in the CDR3. Germline V lookup: CDR1 KGHSH, CDR2 LQKENI. The germline V and J ends were trimmed by 2 bases and 0 bases, with 10 bases remaining between them. The CDR3 loop is CASSPGAAPNYGYTF. DNA of the CDR3: TGTGCCAGCTCACCAGGGGCCGCGCCTAACTATGGCTACACCTTC.

V usage is TRBV7-2 and J usage is TRBJ2-1, with TRBD1 as a possible D gene (5 bases). The V gene's germline CDR1 is SGHTA and CDR2 FQGNSA. The germline V and J ends were trimmed by 5 bases and 8 bases, with 19 bases remaining between them. The CDR3 runs to 15 residues. The CDR3 coding sequence is TGTGCCAGCAGCCTATCCATTGACAGCCGATATGAGCAGTTCTTC. It specifies CASSLSIDSRYEQFF.

In this sample, this clone turned up once. This rearrangement joins TRBV10-2 to TRBJ1-3; 10 bases line up with TRBD1. V lost 6 bases to trimming and J lost 4 bases; unmatched junction nucleotides: 6. Germline CDR1 and CDR2: WSHSY and SAAADI. This CDR3 comprises 15 residues. The DNA for the CDR3 is TGCGCCAGCAGCCCCGACAGGGGGCGAGGAAACACCATATATTTT. This translates into CASSPDRGRGNTIYF.

The V call is TRBV3-1 (or the pseudogene TRBV3-2), the J call TRBJ1-1, with TRBD1 matching 8 bases. CDR3 length: 14 residues. Germline-derived CDR1 and CDR2 are LGHDT and YNNKEL (reference sequence). V shed 4 bases, J shed 6 bases, and the junction held 7 bases outside the gene matches. The CDR3 sequence: CASSRGQGKAEAFF. The DNA of the CDR3 is TGTGCCAGCAGCCGAGGACAGGGAAAGGCTGAAGCTTTCTTT.

The V and J genes are TRBV11-3 and TRBJ2-3, with a possible D match to TRBD2 (6 bases). Germline values: CDR1 SGHNT, CDR2 YENEEA. Trimming removed 5 bases from V and 1 base from J, with 10 bases in between. The CDR3 runs to 14 residues. CDR3 bases: TGTGCCAGCAGCCAGGGAGGAGGCACAGATACGCAGTATTTT. As protein: CASSQGGGTDTQYF. The full variable domain, with the rest looked up from reference TRBV11-3 and TRBJ2-3, is EAGVVQSPRYKIIEKKQPVAFWCNPISGHNTLYWYLQNLGQGPELLIRYENEEAVDDSQLPKDRFSAERLKGVDSTLKIQPAELGDSAVYLCASSQGGGTDTQYFGPGTRLTVL.

The rearrangement uses TRBV4-3 and TRBJ1-2; D may be TRBD1 (6 bases). CDR1 is LGHNA and CDR2 is YSLEER in the germline V gene. The CDR3 has 17 residues. V shed 2 bases and J shed 1 base, with 17 bases lying between them. The CDR3 DNA reads as TGCGCCAGCAGCCAAACAGGGCGTGGTGGCATTAACTATGGCTACACCTTC. This translates into CASSQTGRGGINYGYTF.

The chain links TRBV20-1 to TRBJ1-5, with 8 bases fitting TRBD1. There are 14 residues in the CDR3. CDR1 is DFQATT and CDR2 is SNEGSKA in the germline V gene (reference sequence). After removal of 6 bases from V and 6 bases from J, the junction contained 10 bases not matched to a gene. CDR3 region: CSASHGQGVQPQHF. Written as DNA, the CDR3 is TGCAGTGCAAGTCATGGACAGGGAGTTCAGCCCCAGCATTTT.

J is TRBJ1-5 and V is TRBV11-2; D is undetermined. The length of the CDR3 is 13 residues. Germline V gene data show CDR1 as SGHAT and CDR2 as FQNNGV. V was pared by 8 bases and J by 6 bases, with 14 bases between. The CDR3 region is CASSIIGGQPQHF. The CDR3 DNA follows: TGTGCCAGCTCCATTATAGGCGGTCAGCCCCAGCATTTT.

The gene calls are TRBV5-1 and TRBJ2-1; a possible D gene is TRBD1 (6 bases). Germline V gives CDR1 SGHRS, CDR2 YFSETQ. The CDR3 extends over 14 amino acids. V gave up 0 bases and J gave up 12 bases, with 16 bases separating them. The CDR3 coding sequence is TGCGCCAGCAGCTTGGAATCAGGTGCAGGGGTGCAGTTCTTC. This codes for CASSLESGAGVQFF.

The rearrangement links TRBV13 to TRBJ2-1, with D uncertain. From germline, CDR1 is PRHDT and CDR2 FYEKMQ (reference sequence). This CDR3 spans 14 amino acids. Trimming took off 1 base at V and 0 bases at J, with 4 bases between the two ends. The CDR3: CASSLALSYNEQFF. The CDR3 DNA reads as TGTGCCAGCAGCTTAGCCCTCTCCTACAATGAGCAGTTCTTC.

CDR3 region: CASSQPTSGGVTDTQYF. In DNA form, the CDR3 reads TGTGCCAGCAGCCAACCTACTAGCGGGGGGGTCACAGATACGCAGTATTTT. This chain joins TRBV3-1 (or the pseudogene TRBV3-2) and TRBJ2-3; 13 bases are shared with TRBD2. Germline CDR1 reads LGHDT; CDR2 reads YNNKEL (reference sequence). The V segment lost 2 bases and the J segment 2 bases; nucleotides outside the gene matches: 4. The CDR3 totals 17 residues.

The chain links TRBV18 to TRBJ2-2; possibly TRBD2 for D (6 bases). CDR1 and CDR2 from the germline V gene are KGHSH and LQKENI. CDR3 size: 17 residues. Trimming shortened V by 1 base and J by 5 bases, and 17 bases separated the two germline ends. CDR3 nucleotide sequence: TGTGCCAGCTCACCACTGGATAGGAGGGTACGGACCGGGGAGCTGTTTTTT. It encodes CASSPLDRRVRTGELFF.

V gene TRBV10-1 combines with J gene TRBJ2-7, with a tentative D call TRBD2 (5 bases). The CDR3 spans 14 residues. CDR1 WNHNN and CDR2 SYGVQD come from the germline V gene (reference sequence). The V gene lost 6 bases and the J gene lost 1 base, with 13 bases spanning the gap. The CDR3 DNA is TGCGCCAGCAGCCCCGGGGTAGGGTCCTACGAGCAGTACTTC. It is translated as CASSPGVGSYEQYF.

This clone was recorded a few times. The chain employs TRBV18 and TRBJ2-5, with 8 bases aligning to TRBD2. CDR3 length: 16 residues. With 2 bases clipped from V and 4 bases from J, the junction kept 9 bases outside the gene matches. Germline assignment: CDR1 KGHSH and CDR2 LQKENI. The CDR3 sequence: CASSPRGAGAGETQYF. The CDR3 DNA follows: TGTGCCAGCTCACCAAGGGGAGCGGGAGCAGGAGAGACCCAGTACTTC.

CDR3 amino acids: CASSSGQGRGTEAFF. The CDR3, as DNA: TGTGCCAGCAGCTCAGGACAGGGACGTGGCACTGAAGCTTTCTTT. This rearrangement joins TRBV11-3 to TRBJ1-1; the match to TRBD1 covers 8 bases. Germline CDR1 and CDR2: SGHNT and YENEEA. V was pared by 4 bases and J by 4 bases, with 8 bases of the junction left unmatched. The CDR3 is 15 residues long.

The rearrangement links TRBV30 to TRBJ2-1; 7 bases match TRBD2. V was clipped by 8 bases and J by 8 bases; unmatched bases: 6. CDR1 GTSNPN and CDR2 SVGIG come from the germline V gene (reference sequence). The CDR3 has 11 residues. CDR3 protein: CAGREVDEQFF. In DNA form, the CDR3 reads TGTGCCGGACGGGAGGTGGATGAGCAGTTCTTC.

V gene TRBV18 combines with J gene TRBJ1-2; 8 bases align to TRBD1. The CDR3 runs to 15 residues. The V segment lost 3 bases and the J segment 3 bases; nucleotides outside the gene matches: 6. CDR1 and CDR2 from the germline V gene are KGHSH and LQKENI. For the CDR3, the DNA is TGTGCCAGCTCACCCGGGACAGGTTTTGACTATGGCTACACCTTC. Translation gives CASSPGTGFDYGYTF.

The rearrangement links TRBV2 to TRBJ1-6; 9 bases are shared with TRBD1. The CDR3 totals 19 residues. Trimming cost V 5 bases and J 6 bases; bases outside gene matches: 17. Germline assignment: CDR1 SNHLY and CDR2 FYNNEI. This CDR3 reads CASSTTPSSGQGLNSPLHF. The CDR3 DNA reads as TGTGCCAGCAGTACCACCCCCTCCTCAGGACAGGGGCTTAATTCACCCCTCCACTTT.

The chain has TRBV5-1 and TRBJ1-4, with 8 bases that match TRBD1. In germline, CDR1 is SGHRS, CDR2 YFSETQ. The CDR3 contains 15 residues. Trimming cost V 4 bases and J 8 bases; bases outside gene matches: 10. In DNA form, the CDR3 reads TGCGCCAGCAGCCCAAAGGACAGGGAGGGCGAAAAACTGTTTTTT. Amino acid sequence: CASSPKDREGEKLFF.